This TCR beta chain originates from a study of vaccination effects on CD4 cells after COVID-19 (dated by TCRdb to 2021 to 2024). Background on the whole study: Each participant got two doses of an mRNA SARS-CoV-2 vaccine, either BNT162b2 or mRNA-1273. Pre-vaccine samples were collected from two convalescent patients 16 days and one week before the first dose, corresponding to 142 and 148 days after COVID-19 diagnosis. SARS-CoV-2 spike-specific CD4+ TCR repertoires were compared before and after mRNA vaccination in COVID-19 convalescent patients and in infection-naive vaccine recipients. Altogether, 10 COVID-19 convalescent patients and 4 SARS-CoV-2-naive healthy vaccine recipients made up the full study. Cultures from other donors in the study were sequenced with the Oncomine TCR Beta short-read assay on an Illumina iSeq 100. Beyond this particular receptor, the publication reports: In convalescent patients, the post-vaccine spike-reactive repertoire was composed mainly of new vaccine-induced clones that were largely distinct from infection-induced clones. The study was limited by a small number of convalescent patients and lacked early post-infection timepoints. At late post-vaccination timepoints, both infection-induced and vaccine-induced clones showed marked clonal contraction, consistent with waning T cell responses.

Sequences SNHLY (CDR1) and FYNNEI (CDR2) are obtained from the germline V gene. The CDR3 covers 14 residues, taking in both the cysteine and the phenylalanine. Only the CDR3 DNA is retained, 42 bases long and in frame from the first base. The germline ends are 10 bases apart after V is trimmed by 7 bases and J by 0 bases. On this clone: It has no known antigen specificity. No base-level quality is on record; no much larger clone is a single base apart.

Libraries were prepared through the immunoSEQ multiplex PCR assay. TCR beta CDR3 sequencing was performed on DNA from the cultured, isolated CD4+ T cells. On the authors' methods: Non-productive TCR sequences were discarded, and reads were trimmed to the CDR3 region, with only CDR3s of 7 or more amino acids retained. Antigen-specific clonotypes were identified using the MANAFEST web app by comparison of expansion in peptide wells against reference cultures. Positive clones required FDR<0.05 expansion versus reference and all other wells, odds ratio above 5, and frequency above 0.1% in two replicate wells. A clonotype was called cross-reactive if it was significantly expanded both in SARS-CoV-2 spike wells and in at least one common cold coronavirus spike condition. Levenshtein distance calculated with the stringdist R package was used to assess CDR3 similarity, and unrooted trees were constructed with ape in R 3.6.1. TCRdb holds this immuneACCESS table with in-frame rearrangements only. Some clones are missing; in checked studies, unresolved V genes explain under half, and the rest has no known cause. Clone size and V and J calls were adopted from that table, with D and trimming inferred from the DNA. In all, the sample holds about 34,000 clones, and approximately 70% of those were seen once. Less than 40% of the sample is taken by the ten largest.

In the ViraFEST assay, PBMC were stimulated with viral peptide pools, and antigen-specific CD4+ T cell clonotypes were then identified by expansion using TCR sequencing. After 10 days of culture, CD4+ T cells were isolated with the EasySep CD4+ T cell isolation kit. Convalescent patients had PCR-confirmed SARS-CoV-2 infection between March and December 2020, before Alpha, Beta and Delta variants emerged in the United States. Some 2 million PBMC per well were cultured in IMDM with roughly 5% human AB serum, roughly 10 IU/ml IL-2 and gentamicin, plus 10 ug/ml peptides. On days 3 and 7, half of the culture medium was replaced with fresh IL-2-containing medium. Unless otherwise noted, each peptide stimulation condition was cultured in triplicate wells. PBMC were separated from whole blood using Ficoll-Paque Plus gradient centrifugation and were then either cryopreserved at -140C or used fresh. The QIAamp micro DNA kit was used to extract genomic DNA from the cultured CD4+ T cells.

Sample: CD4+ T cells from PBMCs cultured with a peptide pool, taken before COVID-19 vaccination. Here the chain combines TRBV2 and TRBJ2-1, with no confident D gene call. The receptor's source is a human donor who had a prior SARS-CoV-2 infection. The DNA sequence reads TGTGCCAGCAAGGTGAGCAGCTCCTACAATGAGCAGTTCTTC. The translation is CASKVSSSYNEQFF. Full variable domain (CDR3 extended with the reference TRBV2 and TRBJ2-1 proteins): EPEVTQTPSHQVTQMGQEVILRCVPISNHLYFYWYRQILGQKVEFLVSFYNNEISEKSEIFDDQFSVERPDGSNFTLKIRSTKLEDSAMYFCASKVSSSYNEQFFGPGTRLTVL.